Listed below are T cell receptor beta chains from one sample, sequenced in a study of T cell responses to AZD1222 COVID-19 vaccine. Method: immunoSEQ multiplex PCR; TCRdb's copy keeps in-frame clones and lacks some. Of 100,000 to 150,000 clones listed, roughly 92% are singletons. The material sequenced was peripheral blood, taken 28 days after the second AZD1222 dose. These receptors all come from an adult who received the AZD1222 COVID-19 vaccine. The CDR3 runs from the conserved cysteine through the conserved F or W. A D gene is named only where the DNA matches it firmly. Clone size, where shown, is once, few, many, or a class for clones that have expanded.

V gene	clone size	D gene	J gene	CDR3 protein	CDR3 DNA
TRBV19	NA	NA	TRBJ1-5	CASSPGGGGNQPQHF	TGTGCCAGTAGTCCCGGTGGGGGCGGCAATCAGCCCCAGCATTTT
TRBV7-9	NA	NA	TRBJ2-5	CASSPRPQETQYF	TGTGCCAGCAGTCCCAGGCCACAAGAGACCCAGTACTTC
TRBV7-2	NA	NA	TRBJ2-1	CASSLVAPAGAYNEQFF	TGTGCCAGCAGCTTAGTAGCCCCCGCCGGGGCCTACAATGAGCAGTTCTTC
TRBV19	NA	TRBD1	TRBJ1-5	CASTIGQGAQPQHF	TGTGCCAGTACCATTGGACAGGGCGCTCAGCCCCAGCATTTT
TRBV6-5	NA	TRBD2	TRBJ2-7	CASSLLAGEAVEQYF	TGTGCCAGCAGTTTACTAGCGGGGGAAGCCGTCGAGCAGTACTTC
TRBV7-9	NA	TRBD2	TRBJ2-2	CASSLAGASTGELFF	TGTGCCAGCAGCCTAGCGGGAGCAAGCACCGGGGAGCTGTTTTTT
TRBV11-3	NA	NA	TRBJ2-7	CASKGFGRTYEQYF	TGTGCCAGCAAAGGTTTCGGGCGCACCTACGAGCAGTACTTC
TRBV11-3	NA	NA	TRBJ2-3	CASSFGRWGITDTQYF	TGTGCCAGCAGCTTCGGCAGGTGGGGTATCACAGATACGCAGTATTTT
TRBV6-2/TRBV6-3	NA	TRBD2	TRBJ2-3	CASSYLPGVAGESTDTQYF	TGTGCCAGCAGTTACCTCCCCGGGGTAGCGGGAGAAAGCACAGATACGCAGTATTTT
TRBV7-2	NA	NA	TRBJ2-1	CASSSGPGVNEQFF	TGTGCCAGCAGCTCGGGACCAGGAGTCAATGAGCAGTTCTTC
TRBV7-8	NA	TRBD1	TRBJ2-7	CASSPGTVLYEQYF	TGTGCCAGCAGCCCTGGGACAGTTCTCTACGAGCAGTACTTC
TRBV29-1	NA	TRBD1	TRBJ1-1	CSVLIQGAKGEAFF	TGCAGCGTTTTGATACAGGGGGCTAAGGGTGAAGCTTTCTTT
TRBV7-3	NA	TRBD1	TRBJ2-3	CASRSTGATDTQYF	TGTGCCAGCAGGTCGACAGGGGCAACAGATACGCAGTATTTT
TRBV5-5	NA	NA	TRBJ1-5	CASSLEGRIHQPQHF	TGTGCCAGCAGCTTGGAGGGACGGATCCATCAGCCCCAGCATTTT
TRBV4-3	NA	NA	TRBJ2-5	CASSPIGLPLETQYF	TGCGCCAGCAGCCCCATTGGGCTCCCCCTGGAGACCCAGTACTTC
TRBV3-1/TRBV3-2	NA	NA	TRBJ2-7	CASSQGSGYEQYF	TGTGCCAGCAGCCAGGGTAGCGGATACGAGCAGTACTTC
TRBV7-3	NA	NA	TRBJ2-1	CASSSEGPAGSGEQFF	TGTGCCAGCAGTTCCGAGGGCCCCGCGGGGTCCGGTGAGCAGTTCTTC
TRBV28	NA	NA	TRBJ1-3	CASSYSPGGGNTIYF	TGTGCCAGCAGTTATTCACCGGGGGGAGGAAACACCATATATTTT
TRBV24-1	NA	NA	TRBJ2-1	CATSDSTHYSYNEQFF	TGTGCCACCAGTGATTCGACACATTATTCCTACAATGAGCAGTTCTTC
TRBV5-5	once	TRBD1	TRBJ1-4	CASSLEQGDEKLFF	TGTGCCAGCAGCTTGGAACAGGGGGATGAAAAACTGTTTTTT
TRBV13	NA	NA	TRBJ1-1	CASSLEPAEAFF	TGTGCCAGCAGCTTAGAGCCCGCTGAAGCTTTCTTT
TRBV7-2	NA	NA	TRBJ2-7	CASSLQGSSYEQYF	TGTGCCAGCAGCTTACAGGGAAGTTCCTACGAGCAGTACTTC
TRBV2	NA	NA	TRBJ2-3	CASSEIARGADTQYF	TGTGCCAGCAGTGAAATTGCCAGGGGCGCAGATACGCAGTATTTT
TRBV9	NA	NA	TRBJ1-1	CASSPQLGRTEAFF	TGTGCCAGCAGCCCCCAATTGGGGCGGACTGAAGCTTTCTTT
TRBV4-2	once	TRBD2	TRBJ2-1	CASSQDVAGLVNEQFF	TGTGCCAGCAGCCAAGATGTAGCGGGGCTAGTCAATGAGCAGTTCTTC
TRBV19	NA	NA	TRBJ2-1	CASSIAGMAYNEQFF	TGTGCCAGTAGTATTGCAGGGATGGCCTACAATGAGCAGTTCTTC
TRBV28	few	NA	TRBJ1-6	CASRPPIGDRRSPLHF	TGTGCCAGCAGGCCCCCCATCGGAGATCGAAGATCACCCCTCCACTTT
TRBV7-3	NA	NA	TRBJ2-3	CASSSGLITDPQYF	TGTGCCAGCAGTTCTGGACTAATCACAGATCCGCAGTATTTT
TRBV10-3	NA	TRBD2	TRBJ2-7	CAIRGGLASDEQYF	TGTGCCATCAGGGGAGGACTAGCGTCGGACGAGCAGTACTTC
TRBV7-6	NA	NA	TRBJ1-4	CASSSSRGPNEKLFF	TGTGCCAGCAGCTCCTCCAGGGGACCTAATGAAAAACTGTTTTTT
TRBV28	NA	NA	TRBJ2-1	CASSFRVAEQFF	TGTGCCAGCAGTTTTCGGGTCGCTGAGCAGTTCTTC
TRBV5-1	NA	NA	TRBJ1-4	CASSEGSTTNEKLFF	TGCGCCAGCAGCGAAGGATCAACAACTAATGAAAAACTGTTTTTT
TRBV7-2	NA	NA	TRBJ1-1	CASSQAIGKQNTEAFF	TGTGCCAGCAGCCAAGCGATAGGCAAGCAGAACACTGAAGCTTTCTTT
TRBV11-3	NA	NA	TRBJ2-1	CASSFLRNNEQFF	TGTGCCAGCAGCTTCCTGCGGAACAATGAGCAGTTCTTC
TRBV9	NA	NA	TRBJ1-4	CASSVEGRNEKLFF	TGTGCCAGCAGCGTAGAGGGACGGAATGAAAAACTGTTTTTT
TRBV11-3	NA	TRBD2	TRBJ2-1	CASSLAGGSEQFF	TGTGCCAGCAGCTTAGCGGGAGGGAGTGAGCAGTTCTTC
TRBV19	NA	TRBD1	TRBJ2-7	CASSRGRDRAPYEQYF	TGTGCCAGTAGTAGGGGGCGGGACAGGGCGCCCTACGAGCAGTACTTC
TRBV29-1	NA	TRBD2	TRBJ2-3	CSYWGLAGLADTQYF	TGCTCCTACTGGGGACTAGCGGGCCTCGCAGATACGCAGTATTTT
TRBV19	NA	NA	TRBJ1-5	CASSKSAGRRPQHF	TGTGCCAGTAGTAAGTCGGCCGGCCGGCGGCCCCAGCATTTT
TRBV7-9	NA	TRBD2	TRBJ2-1	CASSPEIGRSYNEQFF	TGTGCCAGCAGCCCGGAGATCGGGAGGTCCTACAATGAGCAGTTCTTC
TRBV18	NA	TRBD1	TRBJ2-1	CASSPPGDRDNEQFF	TGTGCCAGCTCACCACCGGGCGACAGGGACAATGAGCAGTTCTTC
TRBV7-8	NA	NA	TRBJ1-3	CASSPLLGNTIYF	TGTGCCAGCAGCCCCCTGTTAGGAAACACCATATATTTT
TRBV24-1	once	TRBD2	TRBJ2-7	CATSDNSGRAGEQYF	TGTGCCACCAGTGATAATAGCGGGAGGGCCGGGGAGCAGTACTTC
TRBV30	once	NA	TRBJ1-5	CAWDFKRGNQPQHF	TGTGCCTGGGATTTTAAACGAGGCAATCAGCCCCAGCATTTT
TRBV2	NA	TRBD1	TRBJ2-7	CASRGTGTSYEQYF	TGTGCCAGCAGGGGGACAGGGACGTCTTACGAGCAGTACTTC
TRBV20-1	once	NA	TRBJ1-2	CSTGTAEGYTF	TGCAGTACCGGGACTGCGGAAGGCTACACCTTC
TRBV19	NA	NA	TRBJ1-1	CASSIADENTEAFF	TGTGCCAGTAGTATAGCAGATGAGAACACTGAAGCTTTCTTT
TRBV4-2	NA	NA	TRBJ1-4	CASSPLSPGEKLFF	TGTGCCAGCAGCCCATTATCCCCGGGGGAAAAACTGTTTTTT
TRBV27	NA	NA	TRBJ2-6	CASSFTISGANVLTF	TGTGCCAGCAGTTTTACCATCTCTGGGGCCAACGTCCTGACTTTC
TRBV7-2	NA	TRBD2	TRBJ2-5	CASSSGLAGEETQYF	TGTGCCAGCAGCTCGGGACTAGCGGGAGAAGAGACCCAGTACTTC
TRBV10-3	NA	NA	TRBJ1-4	CAIRDGASTNEKLFF	TGTGCCATCAGGGACGGAGCTTCAACTAATGAAAAACTGTTTTTT
TRBV19	NA	NA	TRBJ2-7	CASSIAQGREQYF	TGTGCCAGTAGCATCGCCCAGGGTCGTGAGCAGTACTTC
TRBV7-2	NA	TRBD1	TRBJ1-5	CASSSRTGEGQPQHF	TGTGCCAGCAGCTCCCGGACAGGGGAAGGGCAGCCCCAGCATTTT
TRBV11-3	NA	NA	TRBJ1-6	CASHLNRNSPLHF	TGTGCCAGCCATCTTAACCGTAATTCACCCCTCCACTTT
TRBV7-9	once	TRBD1	TRBJ1-6	CASSLGDRGSPLHF	TGTGCCAGCAGCTTAGGGGACAGGGGTTCACCCCTCCACTTT
TRBV9	NA	TRBD2	TRBJ2-2	CASSVLAGGLSGELFF	TGTGCCAGCAGCGTACTAGCGGGGGGGCTTTCCGGGGAGCTGTTTTTT
TRBV27	NA	NA	TRBJ1-2	CASSSGGGYGYTF	TGTGCCAGCAGTTCCGGTGGGGGCTATGGCTACACCTTC
TRBV7-9	once	NA	TRBJ2-7	CASSPSVGTYEQYF	TGTGCCAGCAGCCCCAGCGTGGGGACGTACGAGCAGTACTTC